The 9 T cell receptor beta chains below all came from one sample that was sequenced in a study of regulatory T cells in long-lasting Graves disease. Arm-PCR of CDR3 regions and iRepertoire HTBI primers were used to build TCR beta libraries. Each CDR3 protein gets one entry after TCRdb re-called the multiplex PCR reads with MiXCR. The data show a few hundred thousand distinct CDR3 sequences, roughly 23% seen once. The sample's time point: persistent/refractory GD, antithyroid drugs over 5 years with positive TRAb. The TCR library was made from RNA extracted from PBMCs. The input for sequencing was peripheral blood mononuclear cells (PBMCs), taken when the disease was refractory, from a patient treated with antithyroid drugs. These receptors came from a woman aged 40 to 50 with Graves disease.

In this sample, this clonotype turned up many times. This rearrangement joins TRBV7-8 to TRBJ2-2; a weak D match, TRBD2 (6 bases). The V and J ends lost 0 bases and 0 bases respectively, with 8 bases between them. The CDR3 totals 16 residues. Germline assignment: CDR1 SGHVS and CDR2 FQNEAQ. DNA for the CDR3: TGTGCCAGCAGCTTAGCGGGGGGTACGAACACCGGGGAGCTGTTTTTT. This codes for CASSLAGGTNTGELFF.

Only a few counts were recorded for this clonotype. The chain joins TRBV29-1 to TRBJ1-1, with D possibly TRBD1 on 5 matching bases. The V and J ends lost 7 bases and 7 bases respectively, with 19 bases between them. Germline V gene data show CDR1 as SQVTM and CDR2 as ANQGSEA. This CDR3 has 13 residues. The CDR3 region is CSAQTRQSIEAFF. CDR3 sequence (DNA): TGCAGCGCCCAGACCCGACAGTCGATTGAAGCTTTCTTT.

This clonotype came up many times. V gene TRBV28 combines with J gene TRBJ2-7; unclear D gene. In germline, CDR1 is MDHEN, CDR2 SYDVKM. The CDR3 runs 13 residues. Trimming cost V 6 bases and J 3 bases, with 12 bases left between them. The CDR3 region is CASRKQAGYEQYF. In DNA, the CDR3 is TGTGCCAGCAGAAAGCAGGCCGGCTACGAGCAGTACTTC. Full variable domain (missing parts from reference TRBV28 and TRBJ2-7): DVKVTQSSRYLVKRTGEKVFLECVQDMDHENMFWYRQDPGLGLRLIYFSYDVKMKEKGDIPEGYSVSREKKERFSLILESASTNQTSMYLCASRKQAGYEQYFGPGTRLTVT.

There are a few counts of this clonotype. The V and J genes are TRBV18 and TRBJ2-5, with 11 bases lining up with TRBD2. The CDR3 extends over 16 amino acids. Germline V lookup: CDR1 KGHSH, CDR2 LQKENI. With V trimmed by 3 bases and J by 4 bases, 7 bases remained unmatched. The CDR3 sequence: CASSPQGLAVGETQYF. CDR3 DNA: TGTGCCAGCTCACCGCAGGGACTAGCGGTAGGAGAGACCCAGTACTTC.

The chain links TRBV20-1 to TRBJ2-1; 7 nucleotides agree with TRBD1. Germline CDR1 reads DFQATT; CDR2 reads SNEGSKA (reference sequence). CDR3 size: 12 residues. The J segment lost 5 bases and the V segment lost 4 bases, leaving 2 bases of the junction unmatched. Here the CDR3 DNA reads TGCAGTGCTACGGGACAGCACAATGAGCAGTTCTTC. This translates into CSATGQHNEQFF.

This clonotype has at least ten counts. The chain carries TRBV10-2 and TRBJ2-5; 7 positions match TRBD1. The CDR3 consists of 14 residues. J was trimmed by 0 bases and V by 3 bases; bases with no gene match: 1. The germline V gene has CDR1 WSHSY and CDR2 SAAADI. CDR3 protein: CASSEQGYQETQYF. CDR3 bases: TGCGCCAGCAGTGAACAGGGGTACCAAGAGACCCAGTACTTC.

Worth noting for this clonotype: A much larger clone sits a single nucleotide away, making a read error possible. The V and J genes are TRBV28 and TRBJ2-5; tentatively, D is TRBD2 (6 bases). CDR3 length equals 14 residues. CDR1 is MDHEN and CDR2 is SYDVKM in the germline V gene. V lost 8 bases to trimming and J lost 1 base, with 14 bases between them. CDR3 sequence reads: CASYHFGGQETQYF. The CDR3 nucleotides are TGTGCCAGCTACCATTTCGGGGGCCAAGAGACCCAGTACTTC.

The table lists this clonotype with a few counts. V is TRBV18 and J is TRBJ2-5; D ambiguous. This CDR3 region has 14 residues. V lost 4 bases and J 2 bases, leaving 11 bases between the germline ends. The V gene's germline CDR1 is KGHSH and CDR2 LQKENI. DNA of the CDR3: TGTGCCAGCTCACGAGTGCACAGTCAAGAGACCCAGTACTTC. Protein: CASSRVHSQETQYF. Full variable domain (rest looked up from reference TRBV18 and TRBJ2-5): NAGVMQNPRHLVRRRGQEARLRCSPMKGHSHVYWYRQLPEEGLKFMVYLQKENIIDESGMPKERFSAEFPKEGPSILRIQQVVRGDSAAYFCASSRVHSQETQYFGPGTRLLVL.

This clonotype was picked up many times. The chain links TRBV5-1 to TRBJ1-4; a possible D gene is TRBD1 (5 bases). Trimming shortened V by 4 bases and J by 6 bases, and 13 bases separated the two germline ends. This CDR3 has 14 residues. Germline V gene sequence: CDR1 SGHRS, CDR2 YFSETQ. The CDR3, as DNA: TGCGCCAGCAGCCCGACGACAGCCTATGAAAAACTGTTTTTT. Encoded protein: CASSPTTAYEKLFF.